The rows below give T cell receptor beta chains drawn from one sample of a study of blood T cell repertoires in COVID-19. The data were produced by immunoSEQ multiplex PCR, yet TCRdb's version contains in-frame clones alone and is incomplete. Seen here are under 300,000 clones, 85% to 90% observed once, and the top ten hold around 2.3%. Sequencing used peripheral blood. Every receptor here comes from a woman between 55 and 75 years old with COVID-19, enrolled during active disease. The CDR3 runs from the conserved cysteine through the conserved F or W. The order of the fields is V gene, CDR3 protein.

TRBV29-1 | CSVARDTYFGGELFF
TRBV5-6 | CASRYYRLAGGSTDTQYF
TRBV7-2 | CASSSLYSETQYF
TRBV20-1 | CSASYGVSLHF
TRBV2 | CASRRGLNTGELFF
TRBV18 | CASSRDSTYEQYF
TRBV18 | CASSPSGQGNYEQYF
TRBV5-5 | CASSWRGGEQFF
TRBV7-9 | CASSPSFQDTEAFF
TRBV7-7 | CASSKGQGLGETQYF
TRBV7-8 | CASSFRGTGGEKLFF
TRBV15 | CATSRETQGSEKLFF
TRBV7-9 | CASTAVGGIEYEKLFF
TRBV5-1 | CASSLSRANTGELFF
TRBV19 | CASTPGGRGQETQYF
TRBV3-1/TRBV3-2 | CASSQDLGENQPQHF
TRBV7-2 | CASSDRQSGNTIYF
TRBV6-5 | CASSDRGTQETQYF
TRBV23-1 | CASSQSRGHGYTF
TRBV11-2 | CASSLRLSEELFF
TRBV12-3/TRBV12-4 | CASSSRSGYTF
TRBV10-2 | CASSTSGGAGEQFF
TRBV15 | CATSRDPPGREVDYEQYF
TRBV9 | CASTGGELSPLHF
TRBV15 | CATSRDRGLYEQYF
TRBV7-7 | CASSQALGETQYF
TRBV7-2 | CASSLTITGTGAEAFF
TRBV12-3/TRBV12-4 | CASVQDRGIGYTF
TRBV18 | CASSPIPFEVGTEAFF
TRBV3-1/TRBV3-2 | CASSQAPEGNEKLFF
TRBV7-6 | CASRTGTGELFF
TRBV25-1 | CASSIQALGNTIYF
TRBV19 | CASSRQTSRGELFF
TRBV9 | CASSVGSNSYNEQFF
TRBV5-1 | CASSPGQGEWGNQPQHF
TRBV12-3/TRBV12-4 | CASSPGQFYGYTF
TRBV6-1 | CASSQQGGNTEAFF
TRBV5-4 | CASSLAGQGGQHF
TRBV9 | CASSDYRDRSFPYGYTF
TRBV2 | CASRNRGVAFF
TRBV27 | CASTRMGTGGQGYYEQYF